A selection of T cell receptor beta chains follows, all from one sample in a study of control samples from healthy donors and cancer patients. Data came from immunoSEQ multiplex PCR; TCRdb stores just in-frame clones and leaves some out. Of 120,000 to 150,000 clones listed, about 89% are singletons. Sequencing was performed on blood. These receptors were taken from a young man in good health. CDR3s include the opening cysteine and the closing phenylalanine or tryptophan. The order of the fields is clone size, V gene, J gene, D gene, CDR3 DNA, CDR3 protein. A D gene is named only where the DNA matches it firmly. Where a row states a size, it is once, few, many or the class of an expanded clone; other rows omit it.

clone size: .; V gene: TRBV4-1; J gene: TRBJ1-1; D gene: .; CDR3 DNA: TGCGCCAGCAGCGTGGGACCGTTGAACACTGAAGCTTTCTTT; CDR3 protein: CASSVGPLNTEAFF
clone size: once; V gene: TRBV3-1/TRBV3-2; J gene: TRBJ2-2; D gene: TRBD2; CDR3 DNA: TGTGCCAGCAGCCGCCTGGGGAGGGGCTCCACCGGGGAGCTGTTTTTT; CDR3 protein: CASSRLGRGSTGELFF
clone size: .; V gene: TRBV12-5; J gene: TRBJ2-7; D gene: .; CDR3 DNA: TGTGCTAGTGGTTTGGTACGGTCGGGCTCCTACGAGCAGTACTTC; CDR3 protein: CASGLVRSGSYEQYF
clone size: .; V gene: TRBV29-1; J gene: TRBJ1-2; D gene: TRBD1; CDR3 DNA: TGCAGCGTCTCGAGGACAGGGGCCTATGGCTACACCTTC; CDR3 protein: CSVSRTGAYGYTF
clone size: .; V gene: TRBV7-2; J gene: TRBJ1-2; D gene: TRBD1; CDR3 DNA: TGTGCCAGCAGCTTATCCAGCTCTGTGGGACAGCTTAGCTATGGCTACACCTTC; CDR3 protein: CASSLSSSVGQLSYGYTF
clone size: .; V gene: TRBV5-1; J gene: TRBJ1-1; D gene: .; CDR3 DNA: TGCGCCAGCAGTTTGGTTGATTTGGTCACTGAAGCTTTCTTT; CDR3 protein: CASSLVDLVTEAFF
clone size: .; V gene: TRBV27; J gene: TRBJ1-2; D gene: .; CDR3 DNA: TGTGCCAGCAGTTTTGAGGCGACCGGCTATGGCTACACCTTC; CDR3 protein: CASSFEATGYGYTF
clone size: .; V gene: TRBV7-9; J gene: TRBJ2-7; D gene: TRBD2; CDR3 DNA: TGTGCCAGCAGCTTAACCACTAGCGGCCGCTCCTACGAGCAGTACTTC; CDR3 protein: CASSLTTSGRSYEQYF
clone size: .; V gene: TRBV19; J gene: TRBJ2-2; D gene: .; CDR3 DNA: TGTGCCAGTAGTCCAGGACATTCCACCGGGGAGCTGTTTTTT; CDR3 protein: CASSPGHSTGELFF
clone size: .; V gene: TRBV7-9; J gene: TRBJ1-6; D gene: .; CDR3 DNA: TGTGCCAGCAGCTCCCCAGAAGGGCAGGGGATATTTAATTCACCCCTCCACTTT; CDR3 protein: CASSSPEGQGIFNSPLHF
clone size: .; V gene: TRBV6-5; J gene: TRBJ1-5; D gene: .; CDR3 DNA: TGTGCCAGCAGTAAGACAGGAAGAGGTCAGCCCCAGCATTTT; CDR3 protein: CASSKTGRGQPQHF
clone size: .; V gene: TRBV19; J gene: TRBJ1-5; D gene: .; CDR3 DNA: TGTGCCAGTAGTATAGTCAGGGGAGGCAATCAGCCCCAGCATTTT; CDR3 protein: CASSIVRGGNQPQHF
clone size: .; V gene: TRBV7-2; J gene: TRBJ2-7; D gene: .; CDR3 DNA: TGTGCCAGCAGCCCAACCCCATTGGGGGAGCTCTACGAGCAGTACTTC; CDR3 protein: CASSPTPLGELYEQYF
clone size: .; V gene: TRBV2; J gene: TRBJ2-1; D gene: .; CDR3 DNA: TGTGCCAGCAGTGAAGACTTTACGAGCGGCAATGAGCAGTTCTTC; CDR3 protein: CASSEDFTSGNEQFF
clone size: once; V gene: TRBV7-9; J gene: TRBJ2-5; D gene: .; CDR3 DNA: TGTGCCAGCAGCTCGCAGGAGACCCAGTACTTC; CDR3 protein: CASSSQETQYF
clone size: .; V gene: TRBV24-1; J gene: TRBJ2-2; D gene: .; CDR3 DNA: TGTGCCACCAGTGAGACCGGCGGGACAACGAACACCGGGGAGCTGTTTTTT; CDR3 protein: CATSETGGTTNTGELFF
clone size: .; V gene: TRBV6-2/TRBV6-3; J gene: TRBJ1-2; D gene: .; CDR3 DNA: TGTGCCAGCAGTCTCGTTTTTTTTGGCTACACCTTC; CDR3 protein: CASSLVFFGYTF
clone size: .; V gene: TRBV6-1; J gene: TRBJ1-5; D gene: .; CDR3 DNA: TGTGCCAGCAGTGAAGTTCGTGAAAGCTCCGGGAATTTT; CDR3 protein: CASSEVRESSGNF
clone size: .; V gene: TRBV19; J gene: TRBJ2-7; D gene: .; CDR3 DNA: TGTGCCAGTAGTATGGGGCAGGTCTTCTATTTC; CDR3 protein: CASSMGQVFYF
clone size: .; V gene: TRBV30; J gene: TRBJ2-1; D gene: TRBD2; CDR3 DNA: TGTGCCTGGGACCGGGGACTAGCGGGAAATGATGAGCAGTTCTTC; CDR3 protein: CAWDRGLAGNDEQFF
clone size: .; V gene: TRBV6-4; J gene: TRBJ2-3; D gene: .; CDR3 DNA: TGTGCCAGCAGTCGCACCCCGGGAGCGGCGACAGATACGCAGTATTTT; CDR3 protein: CASSRTPGAATDTQYF
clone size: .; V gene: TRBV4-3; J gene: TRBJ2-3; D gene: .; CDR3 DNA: TGCGCCAGTAGCCAAGATCGGTCGGGAGATACGCAGTATTTT; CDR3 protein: CASSQDRSGDTQYF
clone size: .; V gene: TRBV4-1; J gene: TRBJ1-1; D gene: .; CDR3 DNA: TGCGCCAGCAGCCAAGAACACAGGCTCATGAACACTGAAGCTTTCTTT; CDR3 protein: CASSQEHRLMNTEAFF
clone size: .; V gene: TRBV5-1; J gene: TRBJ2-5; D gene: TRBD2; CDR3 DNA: TGCGCCAGCAGCCCACTAGCGGGAGAGACCCAGTACTTC; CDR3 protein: CASSPLAGETQYF
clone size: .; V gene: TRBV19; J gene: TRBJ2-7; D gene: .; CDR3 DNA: TGTGCCAGTAGTCCCGGGCATCCCTACGAGCAGTACTTC; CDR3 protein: CASSPGHPYEQYF
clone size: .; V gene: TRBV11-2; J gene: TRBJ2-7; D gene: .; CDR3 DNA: TGTGCCAGCAGCTTAGAGGCTCAGCCCCGCTACGAGCAGTACTTC; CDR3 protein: CASSLEAQPRYEQYF
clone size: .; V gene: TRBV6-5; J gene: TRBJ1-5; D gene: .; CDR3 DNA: TGTGCCAGTAGAGTCAATTTTAGCAATCAGCCCCAGCATTTT; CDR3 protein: CASRVNFSNQPQHF
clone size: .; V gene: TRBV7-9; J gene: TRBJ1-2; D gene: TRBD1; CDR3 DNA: TGTGCCGCCCGGGACAGGCTAAACTATGGCTACACCTTC; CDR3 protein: CAARDRLNYGYTF
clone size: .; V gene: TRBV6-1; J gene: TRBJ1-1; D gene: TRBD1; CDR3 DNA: TGTGCCAGCAGTGAATCCGGGACAGGGATCTGGATCACTGAAGCTTTCTTT; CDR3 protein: CASSESGTGIWITEAFF
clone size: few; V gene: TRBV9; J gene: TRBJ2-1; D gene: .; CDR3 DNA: TGTGCCAGCAGCGTAGAGGGCCGGGACGGACACAATGAGCAGTTCTTC; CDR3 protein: CASSVEGRDGHNEQFF
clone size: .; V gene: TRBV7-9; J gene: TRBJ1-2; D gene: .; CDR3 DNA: TGTGCCAGCAGCTCCTCACAGGGAATTGGCTACACCTTC; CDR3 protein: CASSSSQGIGYTF
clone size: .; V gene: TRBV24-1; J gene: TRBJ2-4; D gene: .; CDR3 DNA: TGTGCCACCAGACCTCCAGAGGGGGGGCCCCTAGCCAAAAACATTCAGTACTTC; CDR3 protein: CATRPPEGGPLAKNIQYF
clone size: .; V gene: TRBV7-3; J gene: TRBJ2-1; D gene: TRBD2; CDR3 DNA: TGTGCCAGCAGCCCAGGGGGGACTAGCGGGGCCCTGGGGCATGAGCAGTTCTTC; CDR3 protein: CASSPGGTSGALGHEQFF
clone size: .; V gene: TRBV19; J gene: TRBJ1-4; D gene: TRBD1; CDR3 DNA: TGTGCCAGTAGCCAAACAGGGGCCGAAAAACTGTTTTTT; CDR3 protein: CASSQTGAEKLFF
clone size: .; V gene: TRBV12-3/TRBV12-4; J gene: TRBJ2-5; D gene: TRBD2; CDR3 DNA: TGTGCCAGCAGTTTAAGACTAGCGGAGACCCAGTACTTC; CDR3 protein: CASSLRLAETQYF
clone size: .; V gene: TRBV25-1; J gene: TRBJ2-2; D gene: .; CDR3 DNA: TGTGCCAGCAGTGGGACGAGAGACACCGGGGAGCTGTTTTTT; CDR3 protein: CASSGTRDTGELFF